This T cell receptor beta chain was found in a study of preoperative IRX-2 immunotherapy in early breast cancer. Sequencing used immunoSEQ multiplex PCR; TCRdb keeps in-frame clones, though not all of them. The repertoire holds about 34,000 clones, with about 95% as singletons. Treatment reported: preoperative locoregional IRX-2 cytokine immunotherapy. This clone was picked up one time. V was cut by 2 bases and J by 3 bases, with 9 bases left in between. The CDR3 contains 13 residues. Germline lookup yields CDR1 SGHDT and CDR2 YYEEEE. The TCR comes from a human donor with breast cancer. The rearrangement links TRBV5-6 to TRBJ2-7, with no clear D. The specimen was taken from a patient treated with IRX-2 immunotherapy. The CDR3 bases are TGTGCCAGCAGCTTCACCGTTTTCTACGAGCAGTACTTC. Translated: CASSFTVFYEQYF.